The text below deals with one TCR beta chain. The method was immunoSEQ multiplex PCR; TCRdb's version includes in-frame clones alone and lacks a portion of them. The data contain 200,000 to 250,000 clones, approximately 83% of them singletons. The data were obtained in a study of blood T cell repertoires in COVID-19. Per the germline V gene, CDR1 is SGHVS and CDR2 is FQNEAQ. The CDR3 covers 21 residues. Trimming cost V 3 bases and J 1 base; bases outside gene matches: 14. The source of this sequence is a woman aged 30 to 39 who had recovered from COVID-19. Sequencing input: peripheral blood. The chain couples TRBV7-8 to TRBJ2-1, with 14 bases lining up with TRBD2. CDR3 sequence: CASSFWSTSGGARASYNEQFF. In DNA, the CDR3 is TGTGCCAGCAGCTTTTGGTCGACTAGCGGGGGGGCCAGAGCTTCCTACAATGAGCAGTTCTTC.